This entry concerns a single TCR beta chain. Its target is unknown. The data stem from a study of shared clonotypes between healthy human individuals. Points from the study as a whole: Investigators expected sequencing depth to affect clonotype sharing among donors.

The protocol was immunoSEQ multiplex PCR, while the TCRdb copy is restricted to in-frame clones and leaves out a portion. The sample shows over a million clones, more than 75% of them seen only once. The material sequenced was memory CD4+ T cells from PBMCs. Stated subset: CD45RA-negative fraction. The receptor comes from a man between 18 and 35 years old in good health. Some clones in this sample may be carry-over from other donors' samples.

The CDR3 loop reads CASSWGGHQPQHF. The CDR3 nucleotides read TGTGCCAGCAGTTGGGGGGGGCATCAGCCCCAGCATTTT. The chain combines TRBV6-5 with TRBJ1-5; TRBD1 might be the D (6 bases). CDR3 length equals 13 residues. Between the trimmed V and J ends, which lost 4 bases and 5 bases, there was a span of 9 bases. Per germline, CDR1 MNHEY and CDR2 SVGAGI.